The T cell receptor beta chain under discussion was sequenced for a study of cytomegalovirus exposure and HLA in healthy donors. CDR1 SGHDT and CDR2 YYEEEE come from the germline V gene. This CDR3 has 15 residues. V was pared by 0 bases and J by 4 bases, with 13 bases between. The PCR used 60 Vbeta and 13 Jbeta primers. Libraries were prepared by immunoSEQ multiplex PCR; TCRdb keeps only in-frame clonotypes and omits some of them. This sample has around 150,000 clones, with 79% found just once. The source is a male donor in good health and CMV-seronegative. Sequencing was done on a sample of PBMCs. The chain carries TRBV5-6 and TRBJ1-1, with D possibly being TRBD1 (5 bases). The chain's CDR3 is CASSLAAGVSTEAFF. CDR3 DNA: TGTGCCAGCAGCTTGGCCGCGGGGGTGAGCACTGAAGCTTTCTTT.